Listed below are T cell receptor beta chains from one sample, sequenced in a study of shared clonotypes between healthy human individuals. TCRdb's table, derived via immunoSEQ multiplex PCR, lists solely in-frame clones and lacks some. The data hold approximately 2,000,000 clones, with 80% to 95% observed a single time. The source material was naive CD4+ T cells from PBMCs. Receptors originate from a man in his late teens or twenties in good health. Some clones in this sample may be carry-over from other donors' samples. CDR3s include the opening cysteine and the closing phenylalanine or tryptophan. The D gene is left open where the match is weak. Expanded clones are given a class, and other clones once, few, many or no size at all.

TGCGCCAGCAAGAGCGGACTAGTGATTACGGCCGGGGAGCTGTTTTTT	CASKSGLVITAGELFF	TRBD2	-	TRBV4-1	TRBJ2-2
TGTGCCAGTAGCCCGGTCCGGACTACGTTAGGCTACGAGCAGTACTTC	CASSPVRTTLGYEQYF	-	-	TRBV19	TRBJ2-7
TGTGCCACCAGCACCAACAGGGGCATAGAGTACGAGCAGTACTTC	CATSTNRGIEYEQYF	TRBD1	-	TRBV15	TRBJ2-7
TGTGCCAGCAGCTGGGGACAGGGGAACACTGAAGCTTTCTTT	CASSWGQGNTEAFF	TRBD1	-	TRBV5-4	TRBJ1-1
TGTGCCAGCAGTCTCGCCCGAGTTACCCACAATGAGCAGTTCTTC	CASSLARVTHNEQFF	-	-	TRBV28	TRBJ2-1
TGTGCCAGCAGCCAAGCCCTAGCGGGCACAGATACGCAGTATTTT	CASSQALAGTDTQYF	TRBD2	-	TRBV4-2	TRBJ2-3
TGCGCCAGCAGCTTCAGCGGGAGTGGTGTGGATACGCAGTATTTT	CASSFSGSGVDTQYF	TRBD2	-	TRBV5-1	TRBJ2-3
TGTGCCAGCAGCTTAGCGACCGGGGCGAGTCAGCCCCAGCATTTT	CASSLATGASQPQHF	-	once	TRBV7-2	TRBJ1-5
TGTGCCAGCAGCCTTATCAACTATGGCTACACCTTC	CASSLINYGYTF	-	-	TRBV7-2	TRBJ1-2
TGTGCCAGCAGTACGGGCCAATCGGCTAAGTTCTTC	CASSTGQSAKFF	-	-	TRBV6-5	TRBJ2-1
TGTGCCAGTAGTCCGCCGGGACACATCTACGAGCAGTACTTC	CASSPPGHIYEQYF	-	-	TRBV19	TRBJ2-7
TGTGCCAGCAGTTTATCGGGATTTATAGGCTCCCTCTACCAAGAGACCCAGTACTTC	CASSLSGFIGSLYQETQYF	-	-	TRBV28	TRBJ2-5
TGTGCCAGCAGCTTGGATGGGACCGCTACCCAAGAGCAGTACTTC	CASSLDGTATQEQYF	-	-	TRBV5-4	TRBJ2-7
TGCGCCAGCAGTCAAGGGACAGTGAACACTGAAGCTTTCTTT	CASSQGTVNTEAFF	TRBD1	-	TRBV5-1	TRBJ1-1
TGTGCCAGCACCCTCACTCCCTACAATGAGCAGTTCTTC	CASTLTPYNEQFF	-	-	TRBV2	TRBJ2-1
TGTGCCAGCTCACCGAATGACAGGGTGGCGGCCGGGGAGCTGTTTTTT	CASSPNDRVAAGELFF	TRBD1	-	TRBV18	TRBJ2-2
TGCGCCAGCAGCTTGGAGGGTGCGAACACTGAAGCTTTCTTT	CASSLEGANTEAFF	-	few	TRBV5-1	TRBJ1-1
TGTGCCAGCAAGGGACAGAGCCAAGAGACCCAGTACTTC	CASKGQSQETQYF	TRBD1	-	TRBV2	TRBJ2-5
TGCAGCGTCGCAGCGAAGGGATCAAGGCCCCAGCATTTT	CSVAAKGSRPQHF	-	-	TRBV29-1	TRBJ1-5
TGTGCCAGCAGCCCCACCGGGCAGCGCAACTATGGCTACACCTTC	CASSPTGQRNYGYTF	-	-	TRBV27	TRBJ1-2
TGCGCCAGCAGTTTTGGGGCGGCCTCCACAGATACGCAGTATTTT	CASSFGAASTDTQYF	-	-	TRBV5-1	TRBJ2-3
TGTGCCAGCGCCGAGACTAGCGGGAGGGGCGCAGATACGCAGTATTTT	CASAETSGRGADTQYF	TRBD2	-	TRBV18	TRBJ2-3
TGTGCCAGCACTCCTAGCGGGAGAGCCGGAGGGGACGAGCAGTACTTC	CASTPSGRAGGDEQYF	TRBD2	-	TRBV28	TRBJ2-7
TGCGCCAGCAGCTTGAGCTCAGGGAACACCATATATTTT	CASSLSSGNTIYF	-	-	TRBV5-1	TRBJ1-3
TGTGCCAGCAGTTTCCCCCGGAGGACTAGTGGGGAGCAGTACTTC	CASSFPRRTSGEQYF	TRBD2	-	TRBV6-5	TRBJ2-7
TGTGCCAGTAGTAGATCGGGACTAGCGGAAATAGCCAAAAACATTCAGTACTTC	CASSRSGLAEIAKNIQYF	TRBD2	-	TRBV19	TRBJ2-4
TGTGCCAGCAGTTTGGAAAAGAACACTGAAGCTTTCTTT	CASSLEKNTEAFF	-	-	TRBV6-5	TRBJ1-1
TGTGCCAGCTCACCACCGGCGGAGACCCAGTACTTC	CASSPPAETQYF	-	-	TRBV18	TRBJ2-5
TGTGCCAGCAGTGGCTGGGCAGGCGAAAAACTGTTTTTT	CASSGWAGEKLFF	-	-	TRBV25-1	TRBJ1-4
TGTGCCAGCAGCTTAGAGGGCCGGACAGGGTACGAGCAGTACTTC	CASSLEGRTGYEQYF	TRBD1	-	TRBV7-9	TRBJ2-7